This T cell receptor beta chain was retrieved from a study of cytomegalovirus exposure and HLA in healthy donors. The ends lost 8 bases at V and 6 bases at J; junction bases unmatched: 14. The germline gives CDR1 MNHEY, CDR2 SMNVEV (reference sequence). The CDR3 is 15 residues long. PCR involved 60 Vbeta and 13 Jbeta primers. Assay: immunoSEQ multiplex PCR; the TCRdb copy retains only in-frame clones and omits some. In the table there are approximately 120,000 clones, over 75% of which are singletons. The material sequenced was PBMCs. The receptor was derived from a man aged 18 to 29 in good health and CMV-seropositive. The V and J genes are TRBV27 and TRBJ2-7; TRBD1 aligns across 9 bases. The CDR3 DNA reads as TGTGCCAGCGGAATAAACAGGGGGCGCCGATCCGAGCAGTACTTC. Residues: CASGINRGRRSEQYF.